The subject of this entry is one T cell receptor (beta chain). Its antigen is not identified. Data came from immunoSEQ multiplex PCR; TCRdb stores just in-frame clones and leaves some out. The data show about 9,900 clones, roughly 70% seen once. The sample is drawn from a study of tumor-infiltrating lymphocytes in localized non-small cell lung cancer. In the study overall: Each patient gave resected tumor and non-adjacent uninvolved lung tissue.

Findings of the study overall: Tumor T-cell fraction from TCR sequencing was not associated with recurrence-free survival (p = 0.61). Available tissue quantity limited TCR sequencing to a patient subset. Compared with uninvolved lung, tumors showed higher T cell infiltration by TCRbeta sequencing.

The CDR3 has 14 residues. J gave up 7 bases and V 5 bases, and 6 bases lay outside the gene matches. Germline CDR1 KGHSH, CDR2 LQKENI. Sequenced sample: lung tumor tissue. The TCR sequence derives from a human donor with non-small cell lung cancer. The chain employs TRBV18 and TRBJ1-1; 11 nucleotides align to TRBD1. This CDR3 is CASSASDRGLEAFF. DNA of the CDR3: TGTGCCAGCTCAGCTTCGGACAGGGGGCTTGAAGCTTTCTTT.